Included here is one T cell receptor beta chain sequence, with context. Its cognate antigen is unknown. These data are taken from a study of T cell responses to AZD1222 COVID-19 vaccine. Germline V CDR1 and CDR2: SGHTA, FQGNSA. There are 13 residues in the CDR3. V lost 2 bases to trimming and J lost 7 bases, with 8 bases between them. Study results and limitations: White British ancestry dominated among donors, who included more females, and clonal diversity was possibly underestimated. Recipients of two AZD1222 doses showed rising Spike-specific TCR breadth and depth. Recipients of AZD1222 seropositive at baseline numbered only 5 or 6. In the spike-specific TCR repertoire, nearly half reportedly target unmutated variant regions.

Repertoires were generated with immunoSEQ multiplex PCR, while TCRdb's copy carries only in-frame clones and drops some. The profile shows roughly 260,000 clones, 85% to 95% of them singletons. The source is an adult in good health. J is TRBJ2-2 and V is TRBV7-2; D is undetermined. The material was peripheral blood, obtained on day 0 of AZD1222 vaccination. The CDR3 DNA reads as TGTGCCAGCAGCTTACTGGGGAACGGGGAGCTGTTTTTT. This gives the protein CASSLLGNGELFF.